The clone carrying this TCR beta chain was observed a handful of times. The antigen remains unidentified. The PCR used 60 Vbeta and 13 Jbeta primers. In the original workflow: It was a later analysis that counted 79 million or so unique TCR beta chains, of which 8.5 million to 12 million were shared. Profiled with immunoSEQ multiplex PCR; TCRdb holds only in-frame clones, not every one. The V and J calls and clone size are taken from that table; D and trimming were inferred from the DNA. In the table there are 200,000 to 250,000 clones, roughly 80% of which are singletons. The sample comes from a study of cytomegalovirus exposure and HLA in healthy donors. Overall study findings and caveats: Whilst most TCR sequences proved rare, a subset of public TCRs occurred across many donors.

Trimming took off 6 bases at V and 3 bases at J, with 12 bases between the two ends. The CDR3 is 13 amino acids. Germline lookup yields CDR1 SGHNT and CDR2 YYREEE (reference sequence). The sample was PBMCs. This TCR came from a man aged 35-49 years in good health and CMV-seronegative. The V call is TRBV5-4, the J call TRBJ1-2; D unresolved. The DNA of the CDR3 is TGTGCCAGCACCGGGCGGGTGGACTATGGCTACACCTTC. Translated: CASTGRVDYGYTF.